These 30 T cell receptor beta chains originate from one sample sequenced in a study of T cell repertoires in cytomegalovirus infection. What these receptors recognize is not known. One entry per CDR3 protein, called by TCRdb with MiXCR from the reads. The sample yields about 150,000 distinct CDR3 sequences, about 32% seen once. Sequencing used CD8+ T cells from cultured PBMCs, obtained from culture after CMV antigen stimulation. The receptor set was obtained from a human donor in good health (CMV status not recorded). Some clones in this sample may be carry-over from other donors' samples.

This clonotype came up a few times. The genes are TRBV11-1 and TRBJ2-5; D uncertain. CDR3 length: 16 amino acids. Trimming pared 2 bases from V and 5 bases from J, leaving 18 bases between. Germline CDR1 SGHAT, CDR2 FQDESV (reference sequence). The CDR3 DNA follows: TGTGCCAGCAGCTTAAACCCCCGGGCCCCCGGGGAGACCCAGTACTTC. It yields the protein CASSLNPRAPGETQYF.

The chain joins TRBV2 to TRBJ2-1; the D gene is possibly TRBD2 (5 bases). V was pared by 10 bases and J by 6 bases, with 16 bases between. Germline assignment: CDR1 SNHLY and CDR2 FYNNEI. The CDR3 has 13 amino acids. The CDR3, as DNA: TGTGCCACCACCATCGGGGTTGGCAATGAGCAGTTCTTC. It codes for CATTIGVGNEQFF.

In its sample, this clonotype was seen many times. The genes are TRBV20-1 and TRBJ2-2; 7 bases are shared with TRBD2. CDR1 and CDR2 (germline): DFQATT, SNEGSKA (reference sequence). CDR3 length: 16 residues. V lost 5 bases and J lost 0; bases outside the gene matches: 9. Here the CDR3 DNA reads TGCAGTGCTCCGTACCGGGGGGACCCGAACACCGGGGAGCTGTTTTTT. Protein product: CSAPYRGDPNTGELFF.

This clonotype was seen repeatedly, ten times or more. The chain links TRBV7-6 to TRBJ1-6; a possible D gene is TRBD1 (5 bases). CDR3 length: 15 residues. V lost 5 bases and J lost 4, with 12 bases in between. CDR1 is SGHVS and CDR2 is FNYEAQ in the germline V gene. In DNA, the CDR3 is TGTGCCAGCAGCCAAGGGACGACGTATAATTCACCCCTCCACTTT. It codes for CASSQGTTYNSPLHF. Supplemented by reference TRBV7-6 and TRBJ1-6, the full variable domain reads GAGVSQSPRYKVTKRGQDVALRCDPISGHVSLYWYRQALGQGPEFLTYFNYEAQQDKSGLPNDRFSAERPEGSISTLTIQRTEQRDSAMYRCASSQGTTYNSPLHFGNGTRLTVT.

The rearrangement joins TRBV6-8 to TRBJ1-4; D is unclear. The V and J ends lost 2 bases and 7 bases respectively, with 8 bases between them. Germline V gene data show CDR1 as MNHGY and CDR2 as SAAAGT. CDR3 length equals 13 residues. The CDR3, as DNA: TGTGCCAGCAGTTACGCGGCGGGTGAAAAACTGTTTTTT. Translating gives CASSYAAGEKLFF.

The chain carries TRBV7-3 and TRBJ2-1, with 9 bases aligning to TRBD2. This CDR3 has 15 residues. V dropped 1 base and J dropped 6; count of bases not matched to a gene: 4. CDR1 is SGHTA, CDR2 FQGTGA, per germline. DNA for the CDR3: TGTGCCAGCAGCTTAAGCGGGGGGGTGTTCAATGAGCAGTTCTTC. This translates into CASSLSGGVFNEQFF.

The genes are TRBV11-2 and TRBJ2-2; D gene ambiguous. The length of the CDR3 is 16 residues. Germline values: CDR1 SGHAT, CDR2 FQNNGV. Trimming took off 0 bases at V and 0 bases at J, with 8 bases between the two ends. The chain's CDR3 is CASSLEVPTNTGELFF. CDR3 nucleotide sequence: TGTGCCAGCAGCTTAGAGGTCCCAACGAACACCGGGGAGCTGTTTTTT.

A few counts support this clonotype. The rearrangement joins TRBV12-3 or TRBV12-4 to TRBJ1-5; 7 bases match TRBD1. The length of the CDR3 is 14 residues. V was pared by 5 bases and J by 1 base, with 2 bases of the junction left unmatched. The chain's CDR3 is CASSEGGSNQPQHF. In DNA, the CDR3 is TGTGCCAGCAGTGAAGGGGGCAGCAATCAGCCCCAGCATTTT.

The J gene is TRBJ2-3, the V gene TRBV30, with D uncertain. Germline assignment: CDR1 GTSNPN and CDR2 SVGIG (reference sequence). The CDR3 spans 13 residues. V shed 2 bases and J shed 6 bases, with 12 bases lying between them. The DNA for the CDR3 is TGTGCCTGGAGTACCGCTGGCCGGGATACGCAGTATTTT. This gives the protein CAWSTAGRDTQYF.

In its sample, this clonotype was seen many times. The rearrangement uses TRBV20-1 and TRBJ2-1, with TRBD2 matching over 9 bases. Germline-derived CDR1 and CDR2 are DFQATT and SNEGSKA (reference sequence). V lost 3 bases, J lost 3 bases, and 6 bases stayed unmatched. The length of the CDR3 is 15 residues. The CDR3 sequence is CSASRGGAYYNEQFF. The CDR3 nucleotides read TGCAGTGCTAGCCGCGGGGGGGCATACTACAATGAGCAGTTCTTC.

This clonotype came up a few times. This chain connects TRBV27 to TRBJ1-2, with a weak D call TRBD1 (5 bases). Germline values: CDR1 MNHEY, CDR2 SMNVEV (reference sequence). The CDR3 has 13 amino acids. V lost 3 bases, J lost 3 bases, and 8 bases lay in between. The CDR3 sequence is CASSFGRDYGYTF. As DNA, the CDR3 is TGTGCCAGCAGTTTCGGCAGGGACTATGGCTACACCTTC.

This clonotype was observed a few times. The gene calls are TRBV29-1 and TRBJ1-1, with D possibly being TRBD1 (6 bases). Germline V lookup: CDR1 SQVTM, CDR2 ANQGSEA. The CDR3 is 13 amino acids. Trimming shortened V by 7 bases and J by 4 bases, and 16 bases separated the two germline ends. The CDR3 spells CSAVGGQGTEAFF. The CDR3 bases are TGCAGCGCTGTAGGGGGTCAGGGCACTGAAGCTTTCTTT.

This clonotype has a handful of counts. V and J are TRBV11-2 and TRBJ2-1; 8 positions agree with TRBD1. In germline, CDR1 is SGHAT, CDR2 FQNNGV. The CDR3 is 17 amino acids. Losses at the gene ends were 5 bases for V and 5 bases for J; bases not matched to a gene: 14. CDR3 in amino acids: CASSKFGQGVSDNEQFF. Written as DNA, the CDR3 is TGTGCCAGCAGCAAATTTGGACAGGGAGTTTCCGACAATGAGCAGTTCTTC. The whole variable domain, remainder taken from reference TRBV11-2 and TRBJ2-1, is EAGVAQSPRYKIIEKRQSVAFWCNPISGHATLYWYQQILGQGPKLLIQFQNNGVVDDSQLPKDRFSAERLKGVDSTLKIQPAKLEDSAVYLCASSKFGQGVSDNEQFFGPGTRLTVL.

V usage is TRBV12-3 or TRBV12-4 and J usage is TRBJ2-1; the match to TRBD2 covers 7 bases. After removal of 1 base from V and 8 bases from J, the junction contained 11 bases not matched to a gene. This CDR3 region has 16 residues. The CDR3 DNA is TGTGCCAGCAGTTTAGGTACTGGACTAGTTAGATATGAGCAGTTCTTC. The encoded protein is CASSLGTGLVRYEQFF.

This clonotype was seen only a few times. The genes are TRBV15 and TRBJ2-1, with 13 bases fitting TRBD2. Unmatched junction bases numbered 8, after V lost 3 bases and J lost 0 bases. The CDR3 spans 19 residues. The V gene's germline CDR1 is LNHNV and CDR2 YYDKDF (reference sequence). The CDR3 reads CATSSLLAGGDSSYNEQFF. The CDR3 DNA reads as TGTGCCACCAGCAGCTTACTAGCGGGGGGGGATTCCTCCTACAATGAGCAGTTCTTC.

Ten or more counts support this clonotype. V and J are TRBV6-1 and TRBJ2-5; D remains ambiguous. Trimming left V 2 bases short and J 4 bases short, with 8 bases between. The CDR3 extends over 13 amino acids. Germline loops: CDR1 MNHNS, CDR2 SASEGT. CDR3 sequence: CASSETWGETQYF. DNA for the CDR3: TGTGCCAGCAGTGAAACTTGGGGAGAGACCCAGTACTTC.

This clonotype showed up many times. The chain employs TRBV11-2 and TRBJ2-3; 7 positions match TRBD1. Germline V lookup: CDR1 SGHAT, CDR2 FQNNGV. The CDR3 is made up of 14 amino acids. Losses at the gene ends were 3 bases for V and 5 bases for J; bases not matched to a gene: 5. DNA of the CDR3: TGTGCCAGCAGCTTGACAGGGTTAGGAGATACGCAGTATTTT. Its protein is CASSLTGLGDTQYF.

The CDR3 is CASSLRDRGETQYF. The CDR3 DNA sequence: TGTGCCAGCAGTTTAAGGGACAGGGGAGAGACCCAGTACTTC. V usage is TRBV27 and J usage is TRBJ2-5, with TRBD1 matching over 10 bases. Trimming removed 2 bases from V and 4 bases from J; junction bases left unmatched: 1. Germline V lookup: CDR1 MNHEY, CDR2 SMNVEV (reference sequence). CDR3 length equals 14 residues.

The chain employs TRBV6-2 or TRBV6-3 and TRBJ1-1; TRBD1 aligns across 9 bases. The CDR3 spans 15 residues. Germline CDR1 MNHEY, CDR2 SVGEGT. J was trimmed by 0 bases and V by 2 bases; bases with no gene match: 1. DNA for the CDR3: TGTGCCAGCAGTTACGGGACAGGGCTGAACACTGAAGCTTTCTTT. This gives the protein CASSYGTGLNTEAFF.

This clonotype came up many times. The chain recombines TRBV6-5 with TRBJ1-3; no clear D gene. The CDR3 consists of 13 residues. V was cut by 4 bases and J by 2 bases, with 6 bases left in between. Germline CDR1 reads MNHEY; CDR2 reads SVGAGI. CDR3 protein: CASSSETGNTIYF. For the CDR3, the DNA is TGTGCCAGCAGTTCGGAGACTGGAAACACCATATATTTT.

The gene calls are TRBV19 and TRBJ1-2; the match to TRBD1 covers 7 bases. Germline V gives CDR1 LNHDA, CDR2 SQIVND (reference sequence). CDR3 length: 14 residues. The ends lost 5 bases at V and 7 bases at J; junction bases unmatched: 10. The CDR3 region is CASSPTGSDSGYTF. The DNA for the CDR3 is TGTGCCAGTAGTCCGACAGGGTCCGACAGTGGCTACACCTTC.

A few counts support this clonotype. Here the CDR3 DNA reads TGTGCCAGCAGTTTCACAGGGTTTGGCACTGAAGCTTTCTTT. It codes for CASSFTGFGTEAFF. V and J are TRBV27 and TRBJ1-1, with D maybe TRBD1 (6 bases). CDR1 is MNHEY, CDR2 SMNVEV, per germline (reference sequence). CDR3 length: 14 residues. V dropped 3 bases and J dropped 4 bases, with 12 bases sitting between them.

A note on this clonotype: The junction departs from germline at one end; a sequencing error may be responsible. The chain links TRBV24-1 to TRBJ1-1, with 9 bases lining up with TRBD1. The CDR3 runs to 14 residues. The germline CDR1 and CDR2 sequences are KGHDR and SFDVKD. The CDR3 DNA reads as TGTGCCACCAGATCCGGGACAGGGAACCCTGAAGCTTTCTTT. As protein: CATRSGTGNPEAFF.

This clonotype showed up just a few times. V is TRBV7-2 and J is TRBJ2-5, with D hard to call. In germline, CDR1 is SGHTA, CDR2 FQGNSA. CDR3 length equals 17 residues. Trimming cost V 1 base and J 4 bases, with 19 bases left between them. The CDR3 DNA is TGTGCCAGCAGCTTAGGGTGGACGCTGACAAGTACAGAGACCCAGTACTTC. It yields the protein CASSLGWTLTSTETQYF.

This clonotype was picked up many times. The rearrangement uses TRBV7-2 and TRBJ2-1, with a possible D match to TRBD2 (6 bases). With 5 bases removed from V and 5 bases from J, the gap between germline ends came to 16 bases. Germline V gene lookup returns CDR1 SGHTA and CDR2 FQGNSA. The CDR3 spans 15 residues. The CDR3 nucleotides read TGTGCCAGCAGCCCAGTCGGGGGATCGGACAATGAGCAGTTCTTC. Protein product: CASSPVGGSDNEQFF.

This clonotype occurred many times. The rearrangement joins TRBV12-3 or TRBV12-4 to TRBJ1-2, with D uncertain. The CDR3 spans 12 residues. V lost 2 bases and J 8 bases, leaving 9 bases between the germline ends. The CDR3 is CASSLRVTGYTF. The CDR3 coding sequence is TGTGCCAGCAGTTTAAGGGTCACAGGCTACACCTTC.

There are a few counts of this clonotype. This chain connects TRBV7-2 to TRBJ1-3, with D possibly being TRBD1 (6 bases). V shed 5 bases and J shed 4 bases, with 18 bases lying between them. Germline CDR1 reads SGHTA; CDR2 reads FQGNSA. CDR3 length: 16 residues. The CDR3 DNA follows: TGTGCCAGCAGCGCGGACAGTCGGACTCGGGGAAACACCATATATTTT. It yields the protein CASSADSRTRGNTIYF.

A few counts support this clonotype. The genes are TRBV12-3 or TRBV12-4 and TRBJ1-1; TRBD1 matches at 7 bases. The CDR3 runs 14 residues. V lost 5 bases, J lost 1 base, and 4 bases stayed unmatched. The CDR3 region is CASSDRVTNTEAFF. For the CDR3, the DNA is TGTGCCAGCAGTGACAGGGTGACGAACACTGAAGCTTTCTTT.

This clonotype was seen a few times. The chain employs TRBV6-5 and TRBJ2-3, with D perhaps TRBD1 or TRBD2 (5 bases each). Germline V gives CDR1 MNHEY, CDR2 SVGAGI. This CDR3 is 16 amino acids long. V was clipped by 3 bases and J by 2 bases, with 15 bases between them. This CDR3 reads CASSYSGWGITDTQYF. CDR3 coding DNA: TGTGCCAGCAGTTATTCAGGGTGGGGGATCACAGATACGCAGTATTTT.

This clonotype turned up a few times. The chain is built from TRBV13 and TRBJ1-1; TRBD1 agrees at 10 bases. The germline gives CDR1 PRHDT, CDR2 FYEKMQ (reference sequence). This CDR3 is 14 amino acids long. The V gene end was trimmed by 4 bases and the J gene end by 5 bases; junction bases not matched to a gene: 4. CDR3 coding DNA: TGTGCCAGCAGCTCCTCGGACAGGGGGACTGAAGCTTTCTTT. Its protein product is CASSSSDRGTEAFF. Full variable domain (rest looked up from reference TRBV13 and TRBJ1-1): AAGVIQSPRHLIKEKRETATLKCYPIPRHDTVYWYQQGPGQDPQFLISFYEKMQSDKGSIPDRFSAQQFSDYHSELNMSSLELGDSALYFCASSSSDRGTEAFFGQGTRLTVV.